One and the same sample provided the 27 T cell receptor beta chains below, sequenced in a study of blood T cell repertoires in COVID-19 (dated by TCRdb to 2018 to 2021). The library came from the immunoSEQ multiplex PCR assay. This is the immuneACCESS table as TCRdb keeps it, with only in-frame sequences that have V and J called. A part of the clones is gone; compared with another copy, unresolved V genes explain less than half, and the rest is unexplained. The sample table contains some 170,000 clones; only one count was recorded for about 80% of them. The ten largest clones take up roughly 8.1% of the sample. Sequencing was carried out using peripheral blood. The receptors stem from an older woman with acute or convalescent COVID-19.

V usage is TRBV19 and J usage is TRBJ1-1, with D maybe TRBD1 (6 bases). Germline-derived CDR1 and CDR2 are LNHDA and SQIVND (reference sequence). This CDR3 contains 15 residues. The germline V and J ends were trimmed by 5 bases and 2 bases, with 15 bases remaining between them. The CDR3 is CASSWVRGQNTEAFF. In nucleotides, the CDR3 is TGTGCCAGTAGTTGGGTCAGGGGACAAAACACTGAAGCTTTCTTT.

This clone was picked up a small number of times. V usage is TRBV3-1 (or the pseudogene TRBV3-2) and J usage is TRBJ2-1; D unresolved. The CDR3 has 12 residues. Germline V lookup: CDR1 LGHDT, CDR2 YNNKEL (reference sequence). Trimming left V 5 bases short and J 6 bases short, with 8 bases between. This chain's CDR3 is CASSYSSNEQFF. The CDR3 DNA sequence: TGTGCCAGCAGCTATAGTAGCAATGAGCAGTTCTTC.

This rearrangement joins TRBV3-1 (or the pseudogene TRBV3-2) to TRBJ2-2; tentatively, D is TRBD1 (6 bases). Deletions cut 0 bases from V and 5 bases from J, with 10 bases between. This CDR3 region has 15 residues. Germline CDR1 is LGHDT and CDR2 is YNNKEL (reference sequence). Here the CDR3 reads CASSQDRGRTGELFF. CDR3 DNA: TGTGCCAGCAGCCAAGACAGGGGTAGGACCGGGGAGCTGTTTTTT.

The chain recombines TRBV28 with TRBJ1-2, with a tentative D call TRBD1 (5 bases). The V gene lost 8 bases and the J gene lost 7 bases, with 11 bases spanning the gap. CDR3 length: 11 amino acids. Germline V CDR1 and CDR2: MDHEN, SYDVKM. The CDR3 DNA is TGTGCCAGCGGACAAATTTTTGGCTACACCTTC. Protein sequence: CASGQIFGYTF.

The chain employs TRBV6-5 and TRBJ1-1; tentatively, D is TRBD1 (5 bases). Trimming removed 8 bases from V and 4 bases from J, with 17 bases in between. CDR3 size: 14 residues. Germline CDR1 and CDR2: MNHEY and SVGAGI. CDR3 in amino acids: CASQTAGGATEAFF. CDR3 DNA: TGTGCCAGCCAAACGGCGGGGGGTGCCACTGAAGCTTTCTTT.

This CDR3 is CASSGVSSYNEQFF. For the CDR3, the DNA is TGTGCCAGCAGTGGAGTAAGTTCCTACAATGAGCAGTTCTTC. J is TRBJ2-1 and V is TRBV9, with D unresolved. The CDR3 has 14 amino acids. The ends were cut back, 5 bases at V and 1 base at J, with 10 bases in the middle. Germline assignment: CDR1 SGDLS and CDR2 YYNGEE.

The chain employs TRBV30 and TRBJ1-4; 11 nucleotides agree with TRBD1. CDR3 length: 13 amino acids. Germline-derived CDR1 and CDR2 are GTSNPN and SVGIG (reference sequence). The junction had 1 base not matched to a gene; V was cut back by 5 bases and J by 5 bases. The CDR3 bases are TGTGCCTGGCGGGACAGGGGGAATGAAAAACTGTTTTTT. This sequence encodes CAWRDRGNEKLFF. Full variable domain (remainder filled in from reference TRBV30 and TRBJ1-4): SQTIHQWPATLVQPVGSPLSLECTVEGTSNPNLYWYRQAAGRGLQLLFYSVGIGQISSEVPQNLSASRPQDRQFILSSKKLLLSDSGFYLCAWRDRGNEKLFFGSGTQLSVL.

The V gene is TRBV19, the J gene TRBJ2-5, with D possibly TRBD2 on 5 matching bases. Per the germline V gene, CDR1 is LNHDA and CDR2 is SQIVND (reference sequence). V was clipped by 5 bases and J by 5 bases, with 15 bases between them. The CDR3 is 14 residues long. The CDR3 protein is CASSPRQERETQYF. The CDR3 DNA reads as TGTGCCAGTAGTCCCCGCCAGGAGCGGGAGACCCAGTACTTC.

This clone was seen just once. The gene calls are TRBV19 and TRBJ2-1; a possible D gene is TRBD2 (6 bases). Germline lookup yields CDR1 LNHDA and CDR2 SQIVND (reference sequence). This CDR3 spans 19 amino acids. Trimming took off 7 bases at V and 2 bases at J, with 27 bases between the two ends. CDR3 in amino acids: CASMGGPGPLTHTYNEQFF. As DNA, the CDR3 is TGTGCCAGTATGGGGGGACCGGGACCCCTCACCCATACCTACAATGAGCAGTTCTTC.

The CDR3 region is CASSLIGGTGRNTIYF. The CDR3 nucleotides read TGTGCCAGCAGCTTAATTGGGGGGACAGGGCGAAACACCATATATTTT. The gene calls are TRBV11-2 and TRBJ1-3, with TRBD1 matching 9 bases. Germline V lookup: CDR1 SGHAT, CDR2 FQNNGV. Germline trimming cut 2 bases from V and 5 bases from J; bases unmatched to any gene: 7. The CDR3 contains 16 residues.

This chain joins TRBV5-6 and TRBJ2-7; TRBD1 might be the D (7 bases). Trimming left V 4 bases short and J 6 bases short, with 11 bases between. Germline V lookup: CDR1 SGHDT, CDR2 YYEEEE. There are 12 residues in the CDR3. The CDR3 spells CASSPQGGEQYF. CDR3 sequence (DNA): TGTGCCAGCAGCCCGCAGGGGGGCGAGCAGTACTTC.

The CDR3 nucleotides are TGTGCCAGTAGTATCGTGAGGGTGTTGGGAGCAACTAATGAAAAACTGTTTTTT. It specifies CASSIVRVLGATNEKLFF. The chain has TRBV19 and TRBJ1-4; D is uncertain. In germline, CDR1 is LNHDA, CDR2 SQIVND (reference sequence). V shed 3 bases and J shed 0 bases, with 17 bases lying between them. The CDR3 runs to 18 residues.

J is TRBJ1-3 and V is TRBV28; weak D call: TRBD1 (6 bases). The ends were cut back, 4 bases at V and 3 bases at J, with 19 bases in the middle. CDR1 and CDR2 from the germline V gene are MDHEN and SYDVKM. The CDR3 length is 17 residues. CDR3 DNA sequence: TGTGCCAGCAGTTCTTACCTGGGGGGGCGTCTTGGAAACACCATATATTTT. The encoded protein is CASSSYLGGRLGNTIYF. Full variable domain (outside the CDR3, taken from reference TRBV28 and TRBJ1-3): DVKVTQSSRYLVKRTGEKVFLECVQDMDHENMFWYRQDPGLGLRLIYFSYDVKMKEKGDIPEGYSVSREKKERFSLILESASTNQTSMYLCASSSYLGGRLGNTIYFGEGSWLTVV.

This clone showed up just once. CDR3 residues: CASSAFSGSRSGEQFF. The DNA for the CDR3 is TGTGCCAGCAGTGCCTTTAGCGGGAGTAGGTCGGGCGAGCAGTTCTTC. V usage is TRBV6-2 or TRBV6-3 and J usage is TRBJ2-1, with 9 nucleotides matching TRBD2. From germline, CDR1 is MNHEY and CDR2 SVGEGT. V was pared by 5 bases and J by 10 bases, with 15 bases of the junction left unmatched. The CDR3 is made up of 16 amino acids.

This chain joins TRBV5-8 and TRBJ1-4, with TRBD1 as a possible D gene (5 bases). V lost 0 bases, J lost 0 bases, and 12 bases lay in between. The CDR3 is 17 amino acids. Germline CDR1 and CDR2: SGHTS and YDEGEE. The CDR3 protein is CASSLGQIRATNEKLFF. CDR3 sequence (DNA): TGTGCCAGCAGCTTGGGACAGATTAGAGCAACTAATGAAAAACTGTTTTTT.

The chain has TRBV30 and TRBJ1-4; 9 bases align to TRBD1. CDR1 GTSNPN and CDR2 SVGIG come from the germline V gene (reference sequence). This CDR3 is 13 amino acids long. The V gene end was trimmed by 0 bases and the J gene end by 7 bases; junction bases not matched to a gene: 0. For the CDR3, the DNA is TGTGCCTGGAGTGTACAGGGGGCTGAAAAACTGTTTTTT. Its translation is CAWSVQGAEKLFF.

The chain recombines TRBV5-1 with TRBJ2-7; 11 bases are a match to TRBD2. The junction had 3 bases not matched to a gene; V was cut back by 4 bases and J by 0 bases. The CDR3 is made up of 15 amino acids. From germline, CDR1 is SGHRS and CDR2 YFSETQ. CDR3 region: CASSPTSGTSYEQYF. The DNA of the CDR3 is TGCGCCAGCAGCCCGACTAGCGGGACCTCCTACGAGCAGTACTTC.

The J gene is TRBJ1-2, the V gene TRBV29-1; TRBD1 aligns across 9 bases. J was trimmed by 8 bases and V by 4 bases; bases with no gene match: 8. The CDR3 has 13 amino acids. Germline loops: CDR1 SQVTM, CDR2 ANQGSEA. CDR3 region: CSVVKTGTGGYTF. The CDR3 DNA is TGCAGCGTTGTAAAAACCGGGACAGGGGGCTACACCTTC.

The chain recombines TRBV11-2 with TRBJ1-1; D is possibly TRBD1 (5 bases). V lost 6 bases and J lost 5, with 16 bases in between. Germline V gene lookup returns CDR1 SGHAT and CDR2 FQNNGV. The CDR3 consists of 14 residues. As DNA, the CDR3 is TGTGCCAGCAGTCTACAACCAGGGTCGACTGAAGCTTTCTTT. Its protein product is CASSLQPGSTEAFF.

The V call is TRBV7-2, the J call TRBJ1-2, with D perhaps TRBD1 (6 bases). Germline loops: CDR1 SGHTA, CDR2 FQGNSA. The CDR3 runs to 17 residues. Trimming stripped 5 bases from V and 4 bases from J, with 23 bases between. CDR3 in amino acids: CASSPRGVGGLGYGYTF. In nucleotides, the CDR3 is TGTGCCAGCAGCCCCAGAGGAGTAGGGGGTCTTGGCTATGGCTACACCTTC.

The chain couples TRBV3-1 (or the pseudogene TRBV3-2) to TRBJ2-4, with TRBD1 identical over 9 bases. This CDR3 has 19 residues. Germline V lookup: CDR1 LGHDT, CDR2 YNNKEL (reference sequence). The V and J ends lost 1 base and 0 bases, in that order; junction bases with no gene match: 10. The CDR3 region is CASSQGGGTGSLAKNIQYF. The CDR3 DNA reads as TGTGCCAGCAGCCAAGGTGGCGGGACAGGGAGTCTAGCCAAAAACATTCAGTACTTC.

This chain links TRBV6-6 with TRBJ1-2; 9 nucleotides agree with TRBD1. Germline CDR1 MNHNY, CDR2 SVGAGI (reference sequence). V was pared by 5 bases and J by 4 bases, with 17 bases of the junction left unmatched. The CDR3 is 18 amino acids. The DNA of the CDR3 is TGTGCCAGCAGTCGGGGGGGGACAGGGAGCGAGGCCATCTATGGCTACACCTTC. This encodes CASSRGGTGSEAIYGYTF.

The chain uses TRBV5-4 and TRBJ1-2; 9 bases are a match to TRBD1. The trim removed 3 bases at V and 7 bases at J, leaving 4 bases unmatched. Germline V lookup: CDR1 SGHNT, CDR2 YYREEE (reference sequence). The length of the CDR3 is 13 residues. This chain's CDR3 is CASSYTGGGGYTF. Here the CDR3 DNA reads TGTGCCAGCAGCTACACAGGGGGCGGTGGCTACACCTTC.

The chain uses TRBV3-1 (or the pseudogene TRBV3-2) and TRBJ2-1, with 9 bases fitting TRBD2. The CDR3 runs to 17 residues. Unmatched junction bases numbered 14, after V lost 4 bases and J lost 7 bases. The V gene's germline CDR1 is LGHDT and CDR2 YNNKEL (reference sequence). CDR3 DNA: TGTGCCAGCAGCCCGTTTCGCCCATCCAGCGGGAGGAATGAGCAGTTCTTC. Protein sequence: CASSPFRPSSGRNEQFF.

The chain has TRBV4-3 and TRBJ2-2; 9 bases are shared with TRBD1. The V gene end was trimmed by 0 bases and the J gene end by 4 bases; junction bases not matched to a gene: 3. The V gene's germline CDR1 is LGHNA and CDR2 YSLEER. The CDR3 runs to 16 residues. The CDR3 coding sequence is TGCGCCAGCAGCCAAGAAACAGGGGGCGGCACCGGGGAGCTGTTTTTT. Translated: CASSQETGGGTGELFF.

This chain uses TRBV28 with TRBJ2-7, with TRBD2 matching over 7 bases. Germline assignment: CDR1 MDHEN and CDR2 SYDVKM. V was pared by 5 bases and J by 5 bases, with 12 bases of the junction left unmatched. The CDR3 is made up of 15 amino acids. CDR3 DNA sequence: TGTGCCAGCAGTCAAAGACAGACCCTAGCGGACGAGCAGTACTTC. It translates to CASSQRQTLADEQYF.

V is TRBV14 and J is TRBJ1-1, with 7 nucleotides matching TRBD1. The CDR3 is made up of 15 amino acids. The J segment lost 7 bases and the V segment lost 6 bases, leaving 14 bases of the junction unmatched. Germline CDR1 SGHDN, CDR2 FVKESK. CDR3 region: CASSSTRTGGIEAFF. The CDR3 bases are TGTGCCAGCAGTTCCACACGGACAGGTGGTATTGAAGCTTTCTTT.